A single sample gave rise to the 2 T cell receptor beta chains below, sequenced in a study of blood T cell repertoires in COVID-19. Clones were read by immunoSEQ multiplex PCR, and TCRdb kept only the in-frame ones, dropping some. The sample includes under 200,000 clones, 84% of them seen just once. Sequenced input: peripheral blood. These receptors originate from a woman in her 70s with COVID-19, enrolled during active disease.

The chain is built from TRBV3-1 (or the pseudogene TRBV3-2) and TRBJ1-2; tentative D call: TRBD1 (5 bases). V gave up 6 bases and J gave up 4 bases, with 12 bases separating them. The CDR3 runs to 13 residues. Germline lookup yields CDR1 LGHDT and CDR2 YNNKEL (reference sequence). CDR3 protein: CASRPQGSYGYTF. CDR3 bases: TGTGCCAGCAGACCGCAGGGATCCTATGGCTACACCTTC.

The V call is TRBV15, the J call TRBJ2-5, with D maybe TRBD2 (5 bases). This CDR3 contains 13 residues. The V end lost 7 bases, the J end lost 5 bases, and 14 bases lay between the germline ends. CDR1 LNHNV and CDR2 YYDKDF come from the germline V gene (reference sequence). The CDR3 coding sequence is TGTGCCACCAACGCGCTAGGCGGGGAGACCCAGTACTTC. Translation gives CATNALGGETQYF.